Presented here are 29 T cell receptor beta chains from one specimen sequenced in a study of blood T cell repertoires in COVID-19. Method: immunoSEQ multiplex PCR; TCRdb's copy keeps in-frame clones and lacks some. The table has over 250,000 clones, 80% to 85% seen once. Sequences were obtained from PBMCs or T cells enriched from blood (not recorded which). The source is a man aged 35 to 55 who had been exposed to COVID-19.

This chain connects TRBV30 to TRBJ2-5; the match to TRBD1 covers 8 bases. With 2 bases clipped from V and 7 bases from J, the junction kept 15 bases outside the gene matches. CDR3 length: 16 amino acids. Germline CDR1 GTSNPN, CDR2 SVGIG (reference sequence). CDR3 bases: TGTGCCTGGAGTCCCTCGGGCAGGGGGCAGTTTGGGACCCAGTACTTC. As protein: CAWSPSGRGQFGTQYF.

The genes are TRBV5-1 and TRBJ2-7, with 14 positions matching TRBD2. The CDR3 totals 15 residues. The ends lost 4 bases at V and 6 bases at J; junction bases unmatched: 6. Germline V gene sequence: CDR1 SGHRS, CDR2 YFSETQ. The CDR3 region is CASSPIGLAGGEQYF. As DNA, the CDR3 is TGCGCCAGCAGCCCCATTGGACTAGCGGGAGGCGAGCAGTACTTC.

This clone was seen repeatedly, ten times or more. The genes are TRBV29-1 and TRBJ2-7; TRBD2 agrees at 8 bases. Germline V lookup: CDR1 SQVTM, CDR2 ANQGSEA. V gave up 7 bases and J gave up 0 bases; unmatched junction bases: 8. This CDR3 comprises 14 residues. CDR3 sequence (DNA): TGCAGCGCCAGACTAGCGTTGGACTCCTACGAGCAGTACTTC. Its protein is CSARLALDSYEQYF.

The V call is TRBV19, the J call TRBJ1-5, with D possibly matching TRBD1 (5 bases). Germline CDR1 reads LNHDA; CDR2 reads SQIVND (reference sequence). The CDR3 is 14 residues long. Trimming left V 9 bases short and J 4 bases short, with 16 bases between. The CDR3 loop reads CASDPGGTNQPQHF. DNA of the CDR3: TGTGCCAGCGACCCGGGGGGTACGAATCAGCCCCAGCATTTT.

CDR3 protein: CASSQRDSLYEQYF. CDR3 DNA: TGTGCCAGCAGCCAACGGGACTCCCTCTACGAGCAGTACTTC. V gene TRBV13 combines with J gene TRBJ2-7, with D perhaps TRBD2 (6 bases). The CDR3 loop spans 14 amino acids. The germline CDR1 and CDR2 sequences are PRHDT and FYEKMQ (reference sequence). V dropped 5 bases and J dropped 3 bases, with 14 bases sitting between them.

The V gene is TRBV6-5, the J gene TRBJ1-2, with TRBD1 as a possible D gene (6 bases). The V gene lost 6 bases and the J gene lost 6 bases, with 14 bases spanning the gap. Germline-derived CDR1 and CDR2 are MNHEY and SVGAGI. The CDR3 is 13 amino acids. CDR3 nucleotide sequence: TGTGCCAGCAGCCGGACAGCCAACCATGGCTACACCTTC. Protein product: CASSRTANHGYTF.

This chain uses TRBV5-6 with TRBJ2-7; D unclear. Germline CDR1 and CDR2: SGHDT and YYEEEE. The CDR3 runs to 11 residues. V dropped 5 bases and J dropped 7 bases, with 10 bases sitting between them. Written as DNA, the CDR3 is TGTGCCAGCAGGAGCTCGAGGGAGCAGTACTTC. This gives the protein CASRSSREQYF.

The chain carries TRBV5-1 and TRBJ1-1; D might be TRBD1 (5 bases). The CDR3 consists of 13 residues. Germline lookup yields CDR1 SGHRS and CDR2 YFSETQ. Trimming took off 4 bases at V and 7 bases at J, with 14 bases between the two ends. The CDR3 region is CASSLGESGEAFF. DNA of the CDR3: TGCGCCAGCAGCCTAGGGGAATCCGGTGAAGCTTTCTTT.

V gene TRBV6-5 combines with J gene TRBJ1-2; D might be TRBD1 (6 bases). The CDR3 has 13 residues. Germline loops: CDR1 MNHEY, CDR2 SVGAGI. Deletions cut 6 bases from V and 5 bases from J, with 13 bases between. CDR3 sequence reads: CASRTDSTYGYTF. The CDR3 DNA follows: TGTGCCAGCAGGACGGACAGTACTTATGGCTACACCTTC.

This clone was counted ten times or more. This chain joins TRBV3-1 (or the pseudogene TRBV3-2) and TRBJ2-1, with 8 bases that match TRBD2. Trimming took 8 bases from V and 8 from J; bases not matched to a gene: 5. CDR1 LGHDT and CDR2 YNNKEL come from the germline V gene (reference sequence). CDR3 size: 12 residues. The CDR3 is CASYGRGHEQFF. In nucleotides, the CDR3 is TGTGCCAGCTACGGGAGGGGCCATGAGCAGTTCTTC.

This sequence joins TRBV24-1 and TRBJ1-2, with D perhaps TRBD1 (6 bases). CDR1 and CDR2 (germline): KGHDR, SFDVKD. This CDR3 has 17 residues. V lost 5 bases and J lost 5, with 23 bases in between. The CDR3 nucleotides read TGTGCCACCAGTGGGATATCAGGGGCTAGTGCGAGATATGGCTACACCTTC. Protein product: CATSGISGASARYGYTF.

The rearrangement joins TRBV5-1 to TRBJ1-2, with 7 bases aligning to TRBD1. With V trimmed by 0 bases and J by 3 bases, 2 bases remained unmatched. Germline V gene data show CDR1 as SGHRS and CDR2 as YFSETQ. The CDR3 spans 14 residues. The DNA of the CDR3 is TGCGCCAGCAGCTTGGATGGACAGGACTATGGCTACACCTTC. Amino acids: CASSLDGQDYGYTF.

CDR3 sequence (DNA): TGTGCCAGCAGCCAGACCTATGGGCGCACAGATACGCAGTATTTT. Translating it yields CASSQTYGRTDTQYF. This chain uses TRBV28 with TRBJ2-3, with D hard to call. V was pared by 6 bases and J by 1 base, with 14 bases between. CDR3 length: 15 amino acids. Germline CDR1 MDHEN, CDR2 SYDVKM.

This clone was found once. The V call is TRBV11-3, the J call TRBJ1-6; 10 bases are shared with TRBD1. Germline values: CDR1 SGHNT, CDR2 YENEEA. The J segment lost 9 bases and the V segment lost 5 bases, leaving 4 bases of the junction unmatched. CDR3 length equals 14 residues. DNA for the CDR3: TGTGCCAGCAGCCAGGGACAGGGGAGTTCACCCCTCCACTTT. Encoded protein: CASSQGQGSSPLHF.

J is TRBJ2-7 and V is TRBV19; the match to TRBD2 covers 8 bases. J gave up 0 bases and V 4 bases, and 8 bases lay outside the gene matches. The CDR3 sequence is 16 residues long. Germline V gene data show CDR1 as LNHDA and CDR2 as SQIVND (reference sequence). This CDR3 is CASSTFTSGNSYEQYF. The CDR3, as DNA: TGTGCCAGTAGTACCTTTACTAGCGGCAACTCCTACGAGCAGTACTTC.

V usage is TRBV10-3 and J usage is TRBJ2-5; TRBD2 matches 8 bases. V lost 3 bases to trimming and J lost 5 bases; unmatched junction nucleotides: 11. Germline V CDR1 and CDR2: ENHRY, SYGVKD. The CDR3 length is 16 residues. Here the CDR3 DNA reads TGTGCCATCAGTGACCCACTAGCGGCCGCGATGGAGACCCAGTACTTC. Amino acids: CAISDPLAAAMETQYF.

The genes are TRBV9 and TRBJ2-1; 8 bases fit TRBD2. CDR3 length equals 14 residues. V shed 6 bases and J 8 bases; nucleotides not matched to a gene: 10. CDR1 is SGDLS, CDR2 YYNGEE, per germline. CDR3 sequence (DNA): TGTGCCAGCAACGGGGGGGAGGGCCGAGATGAGCAGTTCTTC. It translates to CASNGGEGRDEQFF.

The chain is built from TRBV4-1 and TRBJ2-6; D not certain. The CDR3 is made up of 17 amino acids. The V gene lost 0 bases and the J gene lost 0 bases, with 9 bases spanning the gap. CDR1 and CDR2 from the germline V gene are MGHRA and YSYEKL. The CDR3 sequence is CASSQEERSSGANVLTF. The CDR3 DNA follows: TGCGCCAGCAGCCAAGAGGAGAGATCCTCTGGGGCCAACGTCCTGACTTTC.

CDR3 region: CAESEGPPRVREQYF. The CDR3 DNA is TGTGCCGAGTCCGAAGGTCCGCCCAGGGTTAGGGAGCAGTACTTC. This chain uses TRBV6-4 with TRBJ2-7; D might be TRBD1 (5 bases). The CDR3 consists of 15 residues. Germline CDR1 is MRHNA and CDR2 is SNTAGT. V dropped 11 bases and J dropped 7 bases, with 27 bases sitting between them.

This clone was seen only a few times. The chain employs TRBV30 and TRBJ1-1; D unclear. V dropped 0 bases and J dropped 3 bases, with 20 bases sitting between them. The CDR3 extends over 17 amino acids. In germline, CDR1 is GTSNPN, CDR2 SVGIG (reference sequence). The CDR3 bases are TGTGCCTGGAGTGTCGGAGGGCCGTTCGGTCTCGACACTGAAGCTTTCTTT. Translating gives CAWSVGGPFGLDTEAFF.

The V and J genes are TRBV27 and TRBJ1-1; 7 positions match TRBD1. Germline lookup yields CDR1 MNHEY and CDR2 SMNVEV (reference sequence). The trim removed 5 bases at V and 2 bases at J, leaving 8 bases unmatched. This CDR3 has 15 residues. The CDR3 sequence: CASSEWTGANTEAFF. The CDR3 DNA sequence: TGTGCCAGCAGTGAGTGGACAGGCGCCAACACTGAAGCTTTCTTT.

This clone is a singleton in its sample. The chain is built from TRBV29-1 and TRBJ1-2, with 9 bases aligning to TRBD1. V shed 2 bases and J 8 bases; nucleotides not matched to a gene: 15. CDR1 and CDR2 (germline): SQVTM, ANQGSEA. This CDR3 contains 16 residues. Here the CDR3 reads CSVETKFGQGRGGYTF. CDR3 bases: TGCAGCGTTGAAACGAAATTTGGACAGGGGCGTGGAGGCTACACCTTC.

This clone occurred once. V usage is TRBV18 and J usage is TRBJ2-5; 7 bases map to TRBD2. The CDR3 spans 16 residues. The germline gives CDR1 KGHSH, CDR2 LQKENI. Trimming cost V 2 bases and J 1 base; bases outside gene matches: 7. CDR3 in amino acids: CASSPDKSSGQETQYF. The CDR3 DNA is TGTGCCAGCTCACCAGATAAGTCTAGCGGCCAAGAGACCCAGTACTTC.

The chain carries TRBV28 and TRBJ1-5; D gene uncertain. Germline loops: CDR1 MDHEN, CDR2 SYDVKM. Trimming pared 4 bases from V and 5 bases from J, leaving 6 bases between. This CDR3 contains 12 residues. CDR3 bases: TGTGCCAGCAGTTCCTCAGATCAGCCCCAGCATTTT. Protein sequence: CASSSSDQPQHF.

The CDR3 reads CASSPSGATNEKLFF. CDR3 DNA sequence: TGCGCCAGCAGCCCGTCGGGTGCAACTAATGAAAAACTGTTTTTT. The chain recombines TRBV5-1 with TRBJ1-4; no definite D call. The CDR3 is 15 residues long. CDR1 and CDR2 from the germline V gene are SGHRS and YFSETQ. V was pared by 4 bases and J by 0 bases, with 10 bases between.

This clone appeared a single time. V is TRBV5-4 and J is TRBJ2-1, with TRBD2 identical over 7 bases. This CDR3 has 15 amino acids. V trimming: 0 bases; J trimming: 8 bases; junction bases outside the gene matches: 8. Per the germline V gene, CDR1 is SGHNT and CDR2 is YYREEE (reference sequence). CDR3 in DNA: TGTGCCAGCAGCTTGGGTGCGGGAGCGTCTGATGAGCAGTTCTTC. Its translation: CASSLGAGASDEQFF.

The chain joins TRBV2 to TRBJ2-2; the D gene is possibly TRBD1 (6 bases). Germline V gives CDR1 SNHLY, CDR2 FYNNEI. Trimming stripped 7 bases from V and 6 bases from J, with 18 bases between. This CDR3 contains 15 residues. The CDR3 sequence is CASIRQGQGAGELFF. CDR3 nucleotide sequence: TGTGCCAGCATTCGTCAGGGGCAAGGCGCCGGGGAGCTGTTTTTT.

The chain recombines TRBV24-1 with TRBJ2-1; TRBD1 might be the D (5 bases). V lost 12 bases and J 2 bases, leaving 10 bases between the germline ends. CDR1 is KGHDR and CDR2 is SFDVKD in the germline V gene. The CDR3 has 12 amino acids. CDR3: CAPKGTYNEQFF. For the CDR3, the DNA is TGTGCCCCGAAGGGGACCTACAATGAGCAGTTCTTC.

The chain carries TRBV7-8 and TRBJ2-7; TRBD2 aligns across 7 bases. Germline V gives CDR1 SGHVS, CDR2 FQNEAQ. The trim removed 8 bases at V and 3 bases at J, leaving 10 bases unmatched. The CDR3 contains 14 residues. CDR3 sequence (DNA): TGTGCCAGCGGGCCGGGGGGAAGGAGCTACGAGCAGTACTTC. This translates into CASGPGGRSYEQYF. Variable domain in full (rest from reference TRBV7-8 and TRBJ2-7): GAGVSQSPRYKVAKRGQDVALRCDPISGHVSLFWYQQALGQGPEFLTYFQNEAQLDKSGLPSDRFFAERPEGSVSTLKIQRTQQEDSAVYLCASGPGGRSYEQYFGPGTRLTVT.